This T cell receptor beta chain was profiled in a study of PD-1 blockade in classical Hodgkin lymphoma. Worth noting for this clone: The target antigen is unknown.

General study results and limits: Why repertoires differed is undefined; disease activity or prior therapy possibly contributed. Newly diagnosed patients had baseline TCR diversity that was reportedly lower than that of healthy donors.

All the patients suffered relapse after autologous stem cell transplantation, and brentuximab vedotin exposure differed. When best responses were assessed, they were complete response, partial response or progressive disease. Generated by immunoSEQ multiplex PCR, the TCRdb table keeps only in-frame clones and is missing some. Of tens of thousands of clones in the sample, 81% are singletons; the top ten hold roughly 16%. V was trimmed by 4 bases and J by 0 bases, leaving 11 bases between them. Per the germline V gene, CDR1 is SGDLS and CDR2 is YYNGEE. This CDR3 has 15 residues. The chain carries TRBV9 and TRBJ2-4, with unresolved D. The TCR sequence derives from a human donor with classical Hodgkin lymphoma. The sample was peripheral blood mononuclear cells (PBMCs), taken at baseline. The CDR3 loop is CASSPGPLAKNIQYF. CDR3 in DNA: TGTGCCAGCAGCCCAGGTCCCCTAGCCAAAAACATTCAGTACTTC. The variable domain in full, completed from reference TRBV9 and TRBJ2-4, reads DSGVTQTPKHLITATGQRVTLRCSPRSGDLSVYWYQQSLDQGLQFLIQYYNGEERAKGNILERFSAQQFPDLHSELNLSSLELGDSALYFCASSPGPLAKNIQYFGAGTRLSVL.